A selection of T cell receptor beta chains follows, all from one sample in a study of CD8 T cells in ankylosing spondylitis. One entry per CDR3 protein, called by TCRdb with MiXCR from the 5' RACE reads. The data hold about 240,000 distinct CDR3 sequences, with over 8.5% observed a single time. Sequenced input: blood, either unsorted or a sorted T cell fraction (not recorded which). These receptors were taken from a male donor with ankylosing spondylitis or in good health (not recorded which). Both conserved end residues are part of each CDR3. Each record gives: V gene, CDR3 protein.

TRBV7-8	CASSSNGAMNTGELFF
TRBV19	CASSIASTLFNTEAFF
TRBV7-2	CASSLGRRVQETQYF
TRBV2	CASRQGQGAYNEQFF
TRBV10-3	CAISRGHNSGNTIYF
TRBV7-2	CASTAGGPGEQFF
TRBV4-2	CASSQRTDYHYGYTF
TRBV6-2/TRBV6-3	CASSYLGLAGGSYEQYF
TRBV12-3/TRBV12-4	CASSFGHISTDTQYF
TRBV20-1	CSARQGARETQYF
TRBV7-9	CASSSSTGESNQPQHF
TRBV20-1	CSARSPRQSTGELFF
TRBV5-1	CASGFTGAVQETQYF
TRBV4-3	CASSATGTYNEQFF
TRBV20-1	CSASRQANEKLFF
TRBV5-6	CASSSELKRGVGDTQYF
TRBV2	CASSEGQMNTEAFF
TRBV19	CASIGAQGGTEAFF
TRBV7-2	CASSFGRSGTGELFF
TRBV7-2	CASSLGSGATYEQYF
TRBV5-1	CASSLTGGYYNEQFF
TRBV29-1	CSVFSDLISLTF
TRBV7-2	CASRPFLAGGYNEQFF
TRBV7-3	CASSRQGTGNTEAFF
TRBV7-9	CASSLAGAVNTGELFF
TRBV14	CASSPNWDRYEQYF
TRBV7-3	CASSLNGRTASYNEQFF
TRBV20-1	CSARDLAGVTEAFF
TRBV11-2	CASSPKTSGRVRTDTQYF
TRBV11-2	CASSLTRTSGYITDTQYF
TRBV6-5	CASSSAAGSSYEQYF
TRBV25-1	CASSEATGLSYGYTF
TRBV20-1	CSARRRAGTEAFF
TRBV5-1	CASSFGTGGTEAFF
TRBV21-1	CASSQSPGAYTDTQYF
TRBV12-3/TRBV12-4	CASSSRTSGSLEQYF
TRBV20-1	CSARVSLGAKNIQYF
TRBV7-2	CASSLTLAETYEQYF
TRBV5-1	CASSSGTEETQYF
TRBV9	CASSVGREVDEQYF
TRBV20-1	CSARFPMATSGRSNEQFF